These 14 T cell receptor beta chains share one sample of origin, sequenced in a study of blood T cell repertoires in COVID-19. Profiled with immunoSEQ multiplex PCR; TCRdb holds only in-frame clones, not every one. The table has 310,000 or so clones, roughly 87% seen once. The sample taken for sequencing was PBMCs or T cells enriched from blood (not recorded which). The receptor source for this set is a woman aged 18-29 years who had recovered from COVID-19.

V gene TRBV5-1 combines with J gene TRBJ2-3, with TRBD2 identical over 9 bases. V lost 5 bases to trimming and J lost 4 bases; unmatched junction nucleotides: 5. The CDR3 is 14 residues long. Germline CDR1 reads SGHRS; CDR2 reads YFSETQ. In nucleotides, the CDR3 is TGCGCCAGCAGTCATAGCGGGGGCGCAGATACGCAGTATTTT. It translates to CASSHSGGADTQYF.

V gene TRBV6-5 combines with J gene TRBJ1-1; 7 bases are a match to TRBD1. The CDR3 totals 14 residues. V trimming: 6 bases; J trimming: 7 bases; junction bases outside the gene matches: 11. Germline V gene sequence: CDR1 MNHEY, CDR2 SVGAGI. In DNA, the CDR3 is TGTGCCAGCAGGTCTGACAGGGAAATGGGTGAAGCTTTCTTT. Residues: CASRSDREMGEAFF.

The chain recombines TRBV7-9 with TRBJ2-2; 8 positions agree with TRBD1. CDR1 and CDR2 (germline): SEHNR, FQNEAQ (reference sequence). J lost 4 bases, V lost 5 bases, and 9 bases had no gene match. This CDR3 is built from 16 residues. Here the CDR3 reads CASSVQGGRGTGELFF. CDR3 DNA sequence: TGTGCCAGCAGCGTACAGGGGGGCCGAGGCACCGGGGAGCTGTTTTTT.

This sequence joins TRBV5-4 and TRBJ1-2, with TRBD1 matching over 8 bases. With 4 bases clipped from V and 3 bases from J, the junction kept 8 bases outside the gene matches. The germline V gene has CDR1 SGHNT and CDR2 YYREEE (reference sequence). CDR3 length: 15 amino acids. CDR3 nucleotides: TGTGCCAGCAGCACCCGGACAGGGTCGGACTATGGCTACACCTTC. Its protein is CASSTRTGSDYGYTF.

V gene TRBV5-5 combines with J gene TRBJ1-5; 10 bases are a match to TRBD1. The CDR3 spans 16 residues. CDR1 and CDR2 from the germline V gene are SGHKS and YYEKEE (reference sequence). The ends lost 1 base at V and 6 bases at J; junction bases unmatched: 7. The CDR3 DNA reads TGTGCCAGCAGCTTGACCCCGGGACAGGGGCCTCAGCCCCAGCATTTT. Amino acid sequence: CASSLTPGQGPQPQHF. The full variable domain, its missing parts supplied by reference TRBV5-5 and TRBJ1-5, is DAGVTQSPTHLIKTRGQQVTLRCSPISGHKSVSWYQQVLGQGPQFIFQYYEKEERGRGNFPDRFSARQFPNYSSELNVNALLLGDSALYLCASSLTPGQGPQPQHFGDGTRLSIL.

The chain uses TRBV7-2 and TRBJ1-1; TRBD1 matches 10 bases. Germline trimming cut 5 bases from V and 1 base from J; bases unmatched to any gene: 13. The CDR3 length is 18 residues. Germline CDR1 is SGHTA and CDR2 is FQGNSA. The CDR3 loop reads CASSPGDRGFRRNTEAFF. CDR3 bases: TGTGCCAGCAGCCCTGGGGACAGGGGCTTCCGGAGGAACACTGAAGCTTTCTTT. Together with reference TRBV7-2 and TRBJ1-1, the CDR3 gives the full variable domain: GAGVSQSPSNKVTEKGKDVELRCDPISGHTALYWYRQSLGQGLEFLIYFQGNSAPDKSGLPSDRFSAERTGGSVSTLTIQRTQQEDSAVYLCASSPGDRGFRRNTEAFFGQGTRLTVV.

The J gene is TRBJ2-2, the V gene TRBV19, with unresolved D. Germline V gene lookup returns CDR1 LNHDA and CDR2 SQIVND (reference sequence). V gave up 2 bases and J gave up 4 bases, with 8 bases separating them. The CDR3 sequence is 14 residues long. The CDR3 sequence: CASSIIVTTGELFF. The DNA for the CDR3 is TGTGCCAGTAGTATAATAGTTACCACCGGGGAGCTGTTTTTT.

This clone was observed a single time. This chain uses TRBV19 with TRBJ1-1; tentative D call: TRBD1 (5 bases). This CDR3 spans 14 amino acids. Germline-derived CDR1 and CDR2 are LNHDA and SQIVND (reference sequence). Trimming removed 2 bases from V and 2 bases from J, with 9 bases in between. DNA of the CDR3: TGTGCCAGTAGTATACAGGGAACCAACACTGAAGCTTTCTTT. It translates to CASSIQGTNTEAFF.

The chain carries TRBV5-8 and TRBJ1-3; D unresolved. Trimming left V 4 bases short and J 0 bases short, with 8 bases between. This CDR3 is 14 amino acids long. Germline-derived CDR1 and CDR2 are SGHTS and YDEGEE. CDR3 sequence (DNA): TGTGCCAGCAGCCGTGGCAGCTCTGGAAACACCATATATTTT. Residues: CASSRGSSGNTIYF.

This clone was seen ten or more times. The chain combines TRBV11-2 with TRBJ1-5; 9 positions agree with TRBD1. CDR3 length: 15 amino acids. The germline V gene has CDR1 SGHAT and CDR2 FQNNGV. Losses at the gene ends were 5 bases for V and 4 bases for J; bases not matched to a gene: 6. The CDR3: CASSRGTGWNQPQHF. CDR3 nucleotides: TGTGCCAGCAGCCGGGGGACAGGGTGGAATCAGCCCCAGCATTTT.

The chain carries TRBV28 and TRBJ2-3, with 12 bases lining up with TRBD2. The V gene's germline CDR1 is MDHEN and CDR2 SYDVKM. This CDR3 is 15 amino acids long. The V segment lost 6 bases and the J segment 5 bases; nucleotides outside the gene matches: 6. For the CDR3, the DNA is TGTGCCAGCAGAGGACTAGCGGGGTATGGAGATACGCAGTATTTT. Protein: CASRGLAGYGDTQYF.

The V and J genes are TRBV5-1 and TRBJ2-3; 9 nucleotides match TRBD2. The CDR3 is 17 residues long. J lost 4 bases, V lost 0 bases, and 9 bases had no gene match. Per the germline V gene, CDR1 is SGHRS and CDR2 is YFSETQ. CDR3 bases: TGCGCCAGCAGCTTGGCCGTGACTAGCGGTGCCGCAGATACGCAGTATTTT. Translating gives CASSLAVTSGAADTQYF.

This clone occurred a few times. The chain is built from TRBV7-8 and TRBJ1-6; weak D call: TRBD1 (5 bases). Germline V gives CDR1 SGHVS, CDR2 FQNEAQ. The CDR3 extends over 14 amino acids. Trimming shortened V by 1 base and J by 7 bases, and 8 bases separated the two germline ends. DNA for the CDR3: TGTGCCAGCAGCTTAGAAGGGGAAAATTCACCCCTCCACTTT. It translates to CASSLEGENSPLHF.

The rearrangement links TRBV5-1 to TRBJ2-3; D not certain. This CDR3 is built from 16 residues. Germline CDR1 is SGHRS and CDR2 is YFSETQ. Trimming shortened V by 0 bases and J by 2 bases, and 13 bases separated the two germline ends. As DNA, the CDR3 is TGCGCCAGCAGCTTGGCATGGCTAGTAGACACAGATACGCAGTATTTT. This codes for CASSLAWLVDTDTQYF.